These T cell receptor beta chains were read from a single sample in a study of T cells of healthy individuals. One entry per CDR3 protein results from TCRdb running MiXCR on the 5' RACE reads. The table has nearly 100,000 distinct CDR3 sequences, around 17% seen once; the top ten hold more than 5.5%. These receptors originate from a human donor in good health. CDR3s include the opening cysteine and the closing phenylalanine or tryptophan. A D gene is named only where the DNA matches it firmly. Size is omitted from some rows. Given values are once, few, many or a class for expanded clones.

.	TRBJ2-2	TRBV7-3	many	CASSDRNGELFF	TGTGCCAGCAGCGACCGTAACGGGGAGCTGTTTTTT
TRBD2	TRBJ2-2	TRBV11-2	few	CASSFPMWGSGNLTGELFF	TGTGCCAGCAGTTTTCCTATGTGGGGAAGCGGGAATTTGACCGGGGAGCTGTTTTTT
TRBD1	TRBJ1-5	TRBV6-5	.	CASSYTYGQGSNQPQHF	TGTGCCAGCAGTTACACCTATGGACAGGGTAGCAATCAGCCCCAGCATTTT
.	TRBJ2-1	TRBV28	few	CASRDAGNEQFF	TGTGCCAGCAGGGACGCAGGGAATGAGCAGTTCTTC
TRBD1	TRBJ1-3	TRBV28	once	CASTPGTVGNTIYF	TGTGCCAGCACCCCCGGGACAGTGGGAAACACCATATATTTT
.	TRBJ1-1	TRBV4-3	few	CASSQDQMEAFF	TGCGCCAGCAGCCAAGATCAGATGGAGGCTTTCTTT
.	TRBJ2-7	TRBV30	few	CAWTAGAPYEQYF	TGTGCCTGGACAGCTGGGGCTCCCTACGAGCAGTACTTC
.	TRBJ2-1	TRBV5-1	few	CASSLAGTEQFF	TGCGCCAGCAGCTTGGCCGGGACCGAGCAGTTCTTC
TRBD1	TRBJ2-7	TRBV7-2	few	CASSFTGTGGYEQYF	TGTGCCAGCAGCTTCACCGGGACAGGGGGCTACGAGCAGTACTTC
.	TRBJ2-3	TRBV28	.	CASSVAEPTDTQYF	TGTGCCAGCAGCGTAGCGGAACCCACAGATACGCAGTATTTT
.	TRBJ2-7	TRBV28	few	CASRLAGEQYF	TGTGCCAGCAGGCTGGCGGGGGAGCAGTACTTC
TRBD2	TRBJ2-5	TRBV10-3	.	CAISELAGDWETQYF	TGTGCCATCAGTGAGCTAGCGGGAGATTGGGAGACCCAGTACTTC
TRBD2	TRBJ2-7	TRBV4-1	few	CASSPRDYSDEQYF	TGCGCCAGCAGCCCTCGGGACTATTCCGACGAGCAGTACTTC
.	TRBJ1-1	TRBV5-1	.	CASSLDGGRNTEAFF	TGCGCCAGCAGCTTGGATGGGGGCAGGAACACTGAAGCTTTCTTT
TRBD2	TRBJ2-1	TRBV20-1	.	CSARTSGPNNEQFF	TGCAGTGCTAGGACTAGCGGACCTAACAATGAGCAGTTCTTC
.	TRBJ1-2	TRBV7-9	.	CVSSAARGPSYGYTF	TGTGTCAGCAGCGCCGCGAGGGGCCCCTCCTATGGCTACACCTTC
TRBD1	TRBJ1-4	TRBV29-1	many	CSVTGADEKLFF	TGCAGCGTGACAGGGGCTGATGAAAAACTGTTTTTT
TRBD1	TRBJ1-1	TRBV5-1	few	CASSRTGGADTEAFF	TGCGCCAGCAGTCGGACAGGGGGCGCGGACACTGAAGCTTTCTTT
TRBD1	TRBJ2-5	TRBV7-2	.	CASSVRGQLETQYF	TGTGCCAGCAGCGTCAGGGGGCAACTAGAGACCCAGTACTTC
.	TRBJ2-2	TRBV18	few	CASSPRDMNTGELFF	TGTGCCAGCTCACCCCGGGACATGAACACCGGGGAGCTGTTTTTT
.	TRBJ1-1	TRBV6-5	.	CASSYSRNTEAFF	TGTGCCAGCAGTTACAGCAGGAACACTGAAGCTTTCTTT
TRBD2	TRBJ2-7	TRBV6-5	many	CASSLLAGASYEQYF	TGTGCCAGCAGTCTCCTGGCGGGAGCCTCCTACGAGCAGTACTTC
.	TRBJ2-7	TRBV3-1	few	CASSQGGWDPYEQYF	TGTGCCAGCAGCCAGGGGGGTTGGGACCCCTACGAGCAGTACTTC
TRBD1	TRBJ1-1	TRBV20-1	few	CSASQGASMNTEAFF	TGCAGTGCTAGTCAGGGGGCCTCCATGAACACTGAAGCTTTCTTT
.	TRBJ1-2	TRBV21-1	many	CAPPGGQGGRDYTF	TGTGCCCCTCCCGGGGGACAGGGGGGTCGAGACTACACCTTC
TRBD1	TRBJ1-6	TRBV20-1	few	CSAAQGVNSPLHF	TGCAGTGCTGCCCAGGGGGTGAATTCACCCCTCCACTTT
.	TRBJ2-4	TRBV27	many	CASSLPTLSNIQYF	TGTGCCAGCAGTTTACCCACCCTTTCAAACATTCAGTACTTC
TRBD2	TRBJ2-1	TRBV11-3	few	CASSPSGRVTDEQFF	TGTGCCAGCAGCCCTAGCGGGAGGGTGACGGATGAGCAGTTCTTC
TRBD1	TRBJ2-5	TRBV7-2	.	CASSWRTGGQETQYF	TGTGCCAGCAGCTGGAGGACAGGGGGCCAAGAGACCCAGTACTTC
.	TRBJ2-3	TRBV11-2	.	CASSLESTASQYF	TGTGCCAGCAGCTTAGAAAGTACGGCATCTCAGTATTTT
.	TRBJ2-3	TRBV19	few	CASTSNPGTLAPDTQYF	TGTGCCAGTACCTCGAACCCCGGGACTCTCGCGCCGGATACGCAGTATTTT
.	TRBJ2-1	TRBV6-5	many	CASSFDRRSEEQFF	TGTGCCAGCAGTTTCGACAGGCGCTCAGAGGAGCAGTTCTTC
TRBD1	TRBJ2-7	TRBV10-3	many	CAISESYGDRGYEQYF	TGTGCCATCAGTGAGTCTTATGGGGACAGGGGCTACGAGCAGTACTTC
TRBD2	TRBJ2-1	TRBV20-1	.	CSAREDTSGSYNEQFF	TGCAGTGCTAGAGAAGATACTAGCGGATCCTACAATGAGCAGTTCTTC
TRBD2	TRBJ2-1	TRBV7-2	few	CASSSLAGVSNEQFF	TGTGCCAGCAGCTCACTAGCGGGAGTATCAAATGAGCAGTTCTTC
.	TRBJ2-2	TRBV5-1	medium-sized	CASSLVLADTGELFF	TGCGCCAGCAGCTTGGTGCTAGCTGACACCGGGGAGCTGTTTTTT
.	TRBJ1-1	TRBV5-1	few	CASSFDPNTEAFF	TGCGCCAGCAGCTTTGATCCGAACACTGAAGCTTTCTTT
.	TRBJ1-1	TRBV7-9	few	CASSYGLTSAVNTEAFF	TGTGCCAGCAGCTATGGACTCACTTCAGCAGTGAACACTGAAGCTTTCTTT
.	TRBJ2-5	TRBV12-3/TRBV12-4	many	CASSLTNGGETQYF	TGTGCCAGCAGCCTCACCAATGGTGGGGAAACCCAGTACTTC
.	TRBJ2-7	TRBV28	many	CASSFRGREYF	TGTGCCAGCAGTTTTAGGGGACGGGAGTACTTC
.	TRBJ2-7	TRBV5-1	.	CASSVASGYEQYF	TGCGCCAGCAGCGTAGCAAGTGGCTACGAGCAGTACTTC
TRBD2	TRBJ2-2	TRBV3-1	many	CASSQATLAGPNTGELFF	TGTGCCAGCAGCCAAGCCACACTAGCGGGCCCGAACACCGGGGAGCTGTTTTTT
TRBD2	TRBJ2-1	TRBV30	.	CAWSGSSGDGYNEQFF	TGTGCCTGGAGTGGATCTAGCGGGGATGGATACAATGAGCAGTTCTTC
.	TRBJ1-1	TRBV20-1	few	CSARGDPGTNTEAFF	TGCAGTGCTAGGGGAGACCCGGGGACGAACACTGAAGCTTTCTTT
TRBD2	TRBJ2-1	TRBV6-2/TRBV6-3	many	CASSRPGLALNEQFF	TGTGCCAGCAGCCGACCGGGACTAGCTCTCAATGAGCAGTTCTTC
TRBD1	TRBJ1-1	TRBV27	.	CASRRTGGEAFF	TGTGCCAGCAGGCGGACAGGGGGGGAAGCTTTCTTT
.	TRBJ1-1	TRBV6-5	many	CASSPADSGATEAFF	TGTGCCAGCAGTCCAGCGGACAGTGGGGCCACTGAAGCTTTCTTT
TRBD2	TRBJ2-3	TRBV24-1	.	CATSGYAGGTTDTQYF	TGTGCCACCAGTGGGTACGCGGGAGGAACTACAGATACGCAGTATTTT
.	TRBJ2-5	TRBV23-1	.	CASSQGGGETQYF	TGCGCCAGCAGTCAGGGGGGTGGAGAGACCCAGTACTTC
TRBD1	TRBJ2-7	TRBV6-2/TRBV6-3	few	CASSYSSSGGREQYF	TGTGCCAGCAGTTACTCCTCCTCAGGGGGCCGCGAGCAGTACTTC
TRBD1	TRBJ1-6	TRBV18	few	CASSRDSPSPLHF	TGTGCCAGCTCGCGGGACAGCCCTTCACCCCTCCACTTT
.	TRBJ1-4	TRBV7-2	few	CASSLGAGVEKLFF	TGTGCCAGCAGCTTAGGGGCAGGGGTTGAAAAACTGTTTTTT
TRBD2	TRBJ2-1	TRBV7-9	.	CASNPNWGGSYNEQFF	TGTGCCAGCAACCCCAATTGGGGGGGATCCTACAATGAGCAGTTCTTC
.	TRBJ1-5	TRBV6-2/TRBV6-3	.	CASSERDGYQPQHF	TGTGCCAGCAGTGAAAGGGACGGCTATCAGCCCCAGCATTTT
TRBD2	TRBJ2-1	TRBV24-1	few	CATSDRSSGSRDEQFF	TGTGCCACCAGTGATCGGTCTAGCGGGAGTCGGGATGAGCAGTTCTTC
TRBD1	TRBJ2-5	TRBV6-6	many	CASSYATGGEETQYF	TGTGCCAGCAGTTACGCGACAGGGGGTGAAGAGACCCAGTACTTC
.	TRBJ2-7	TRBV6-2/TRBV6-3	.	CASSNYRVVADEQYF	TGTGCCAGCAGTAACTACAGGGTGGTTGCGGACGAGCAGTACTTC
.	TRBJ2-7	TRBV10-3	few	CATYLSGEQYF	TGTGCCACGTACCTCTCGGGGGAGCAGTACTTC
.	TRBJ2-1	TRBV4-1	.	CASSQGLGSYNEQFF	TGCGCCAGCAGCCAAGGACTAGGGTCCTACAATGAGCAGTTCTTC